Presented here are 29 T cell receptor beta chains from one specimen sequenced in a study of blood T cell repertoires in COVID-19 (dated by TCRdb to 2019 to 2021). The library was produced with the immunoSEQ multiplex PCR assay. TCRdb's version of the immuneACCESS table is confined to in-frame rearrangements and falls short of the full clone set. An unresolved V gene accounts for under half of the shortfall where checked; the remainder is of unknown origin. Recorded for this sample are tens of thousands of clones; about 82% of them occurred a single time. The ten top clones hold around 3.7% of the sample. Sequenced: peripheral blood. These receptors all stem from a man aged 45-65 years with acute or convalescent COVID-19.

V gene TRBV15 combines with J gene TRBJ1-1; D unresolved. The CDR3 totals 17 residues. Trimming shortened V by 3 bases and J by 4 bases, and 21 bases separated the two germline ends. From germline, CDR1 is LNHNV and CDR2 YYDKDF (reference sequence). In DNA form, the CDR3 reads TGTGCCACCAGCAGCCGAACTAGTGGACCTTTGGGCACTGAAGCTTTCTTT. It yields the protein CATSSRTSGPLGTEAFF. Using reference TRBV15 and TRBJ1-1 for the parts outside the CDR3, the full variable domain is DAMVIQNPRYQVTQFGKPVTLSCSQTLNHNVMYWYQQKSSQAPKLLFHYYDKDFNNEADTPDNFQSRRPNTSFCFLDIRSPGLGDTAMYLCATSSRTSGPLGTEAFFGQGTRLTVV.

V usage is TRBV9 and J usage is TRBJ1-3; D perhaps matches TRBD1 (5 bases). CDR3 length equals 18 residues. CDR1 is SGDLS and CDR2 is YYNGEE in the germline V gene. V lost 0 bases, J lost 0 bases, and 16 bases lay in between. The DNA of the CDR3 is TGTGCCAGCAGCGTAGCCCCGGGGGGATCAAGCTCTGGAAACACCATATATTTT. Protein product: CASSVAPGGSSSGNTIYF.

This clone came up once. The rearrangement joins TRBV30 to TRBJ1-5; D is ambiguous. V lost 2 bases, J lost 7 bases, and 12 bases lay in between. This CDR3 is 13 amino acids long. Per germline, CDR1 GTSNPN and CDR2 SVGIG (reference sequence). The CDR3: CAWSLGQRQPQHF. The DNA for the CDR3 is TGTGCCTGGAGTCTAGGTCAGAGGCAGCCCCAGCATTTT.

This CDR3 reads CASSQAAHTEAFF. DNA of the CDR3: TGTGCCAGCTCACAAGCGGCCCACACTGAAGCTTTCTTT. The chain uses TRBV18 and TRBJ1-1; D call uncertain. Trimming stripped 4 bases from V and 3 bases from J, with 9 bases between. CDR1 KGHSH and CDR2 LQKENI come from the germline V gene. This CDR3 has 13 residues. Using reference TRBV18 and TRBJ1-1 for the parts outside the CDR3, the full variable domain is NAGVMQNPRHLVRRRGQEARLRCSPMKGHSHVYWYRQLPEEGLKFMVYLQKENIIDESGMPKERFSAEFPKEGPSILRIQQVVRGDSAAYFCASSQAAHTEAFFGQGTRLTVV.

This clone was picked up a small number of times. The chain is built from TRBV5-1 and TRBJ2-7; D perhaps matches TRBD1 (5 bases). CDR1 and CDR2 from the germline V gene are SGHRS and YFSETQ. The CDR3 has 15 residues. V was clipped by 4 bases and J by 4 bases, with 18 bases between them. The CDR3, as DNA: TGCGCCAGCAGCCTCACATCTGGGGCCGGGTACGAGCAGTACTTC. Amino acid sequence: CASSLTSGAGYEQYF.

The gene calls are TRBV5-4 and TRBJ1-1; TRBD1 is a possible D gene (6 bases). There are 15 residues in the CDR3. From germline, CDR1 is SGHNT and CDR2 YYREEE (reference sequence). V lost 0 bases and J lost 3, with 12 bases in between. For the CDR3, the DNA is TGTGCCAGCAGCTTGGACGTGGGGGCTTACACTGAAGCTTTCTTT. This sequence encodes CASSLDVGAYTEAFF. Filled out from reference TRBV5-4 and TRBJ1-1, the complete variable domain reads ETGVTQSPTHLIKTRGQQVTLRCSSQSGHNTVSWYQQALGQGPQFIFQYYREEENGRGNFPPRFSGLQFPNYSSELNVNALELDDSALYLCASSLDVGAYTEAFFGQGTRLTVV.

The chain uses TRBV19 and TRBJ2-7; possible D gene TRBD1, 6 bases. V lost 1 base and J 0 bases, leaving 13 bases between the germline ends. This CDR3 has 16 amino acids. The germline V gene has CDR1 LNHDA and CDR2 SQIVND (reference sequence). CDR3 sequence reads: CASSIAPPGASYEQYF. CDR3 sequence (DNA): TGTGCCAGTAGTATAGCCCCCCCAGGGGCCTCCTACGAGCAGTACTTC.

The V gene is TRBV7-6, the J gene TRBJ1-2; D unresolved. The CDR3 consists of 13 residues. V lost 5 bases, J lost 5 bases, and 12 bases lay in between. The germline gives CDR1 SGHVS, CDR2 FNYEAQ. Written as DNA, the CDR3 is TGTGCCAGCAGCCAGCCGACGGAGTATGGCTACACCTTC. This translates into CASSQPTEYGYTF.

As for this clone: A far larger clone is off by one base, so a read error is likely. This chain uses TRBV28 with TRBJ2-7; TRBD1 matches at 9 bases. Looked up from germline, CDR1 is MDHEN and CDR2 is SYDVKM. The V segment lost 6 bases and the J segment 1 base; nucleotides outside the gene matches: 4. CDR3 length: 14 amino acids. The CDR3 sequence is CASSTGTGSYEQYF. CDR3 nucleotides: TGTGCCAGCAGCACCGGGACAGGGTCCTACGAGCAGTACTTC.

The gene calls are TRBV7-9 and TRBJ1-2, with 11 bases lining up with TRBD1. The V and J ends lost 5 bases and 7 bases, in that order; junction bases with no gene match: 6. The CDR3 is made up of 14 amino acids. Germline V gene sequence: CDR1 SEHNR, CDR2 FQNEAQ (reference sequence). The DNA for the CDR3 is TGTGCCAGCAGCAAGGGACAGGGGGTAGGTGGCTACACCTTC. Residues: CASSKGQGVGGYTF.

V gene TRBV6-2 or TRBV6-3 combines with J gene TRBJ1-2; 9 bases map to TRBD1. The CDR3 consists of 14 residues. Looked up from germline, CDR1 is MNHEY and CDR2 is SVGEGT. V lost 2 bases and J lost 6; bases outside the gene matches: 4. The CDR3 spells CASSYGTGWNGYTF. CDR3 nucleotide sequence: TGTGCCAGCAGTTACGGGACAGGGTGGAATGGCTACACCTTC.

In the case of this clone: A read error may account for a junction end that differs from germline. V gene TRBV11-3 combines with J gene TRBJ1-1, with TRBD1 identical over 8 bases. Germline CDR1 reads SGHNT; CDR2 reads YENEEA. This CDR3 comprises 13 residues. For the CDR3, the DNA is TGTGCCAGCAGCATAGACAGGGGCACTGAAGCTTTCTTT. Translated: CASSIDRGTEAFF.

This clone was recorded at least ten times. Distinct nucleotide sequences in the sample also encode this CDR3. The CDR3 loop is CASSQDRVNTGELFF. CDR3 sequence (DNA): TGCGCCAGCAGCCAAGACAGGGTGAACACCGGGGAGCTGTTTTTT. The V and J genes are TRBV4-3 and TRBJ2-2; the D gene is possibly TRBD1 (5 bases). The CDR3 length is 15 residues. Per germline, CDR1 LGHNA and CDR2 YSLEER. V lost 0 bases and J 1 base, leaving 6 bases between the germline ends.

The chain recombines TRBV18 with TRBJ1-6; TRBD1 agrees at 10 bases. V lost 3 bases, J lost 9 bases, and 5 bases stayed unmatched. This CDR3 has 15 amino acids. Germline V lookup: CDR1 KGHSH, CDR2 LQKENI. CDR3 region: CASSPAGTGASPLHF. CDR3 bases: TGTGCCAGCTCACCGGCGGGGACAGGGGCTTCACCCCTCCACTTT.

This clone is deemed medium-sized. V and J are TRBV20-1 and TRBJ2-2, with 8 nucleotides matching TRBD2. The CDR3 is 14 residues long. V was pared by 3 bases and J by 8 bases, with 8 bases of the junction left unmatched. Germline-derived CDR1 and CDR2 are DFQATT and SNEGSKA (reference sequence). The CDR3 nucleotides are TGCAGTGCTAGTGGACGGGAGGGCGAGGGGGAGCTGTTTTTT. It is translated as CSASGREGEGELFF.

The V gene is TRBV13, the J gene TRBJ2-1; 9 positions match TRBD2. Germline V gives CDR1 PRHDT, CDR2 FYEKMQ (reference sequence). The V segment lost 1 base and the J segment 4 bases; nucleotides outside the gene matches: 14. This CDR3 contains 19 residues. CDR3 coding DNA: TGTGCCAGCAGCTTAGTCGGCGGGGGGGCCCCTTTACCATACAATGAGCAGTTCTTC. This encodes CASSLVGGGAPLPYNEQFF.

V gene TRBV7-2 combines with J gene TRBJ2-7, with 7 positions matching TRBD1. CDR3 length: 14 amino acids. J lost 2 bases, V lost 2 bases, and 3 bases had no gene match. The germline V gene encodes CDR1 SGHTA and CDR2 FQGNSA. CDR3 DNA sequence: TGTGCCAGCAGCTTAAACAGGGGACCCTACGAGCAGTACTTC. Its translation: CASSLNRGPYEQYF. The full variable domain, its missing parts supplied by reference TRBV7-2 and TRBJ2-7, is GAGVSQSPSNKVTEKGKDVELRCDPISGHTALYWYRQSLGQGLEFLIYFQGNSAPDKSGLPSDRFSAERTGGSVSTLTIQRTQQEDSAVYLCASSLNRGPYEQYFGPGTRLTVT.

The rearrangement uses TRBV9 and TRBJ1-2, with TRBD1 matching 9 bases. Trimming cost V 0 bases and J 7 bases; bases outside gene matches: 13. This CDR3 has 17 residues. Germline values: CDR1 SGDLS, CDR2 YYNGEE. CDR3 in DNA: TGTGCCAGCAGCGTAGAGAGCTTGGGACAGGGAAAGGGTGGCTACACCTTC. Amino acid sequence: CASSVESLGQGKGGYTF.

The chain links TRBV30 to TRBJ1-4; 9 positions match TRBD1. J lost 8 bases, V lost 4 bases, and 5 bases had no gene match. CDR1 and CDR2 from the germline V gene are GTSNPN and SVGIG (reference sequence). CDR3 length: 13 amino acids. CDR3 in DNA: TGTGCCTGGACCGTTGGGACAGGGGAAAAACTGTTTTTT. Protein: CAWTVGTGEKLFF.

V is TRBV7-9 and J is TRBJ2-1; 11 nucleotides match TRBD2. From germline, CDR1 is SEHNR and CDR2 FQNEAQ (reference sequence). The V segment lost 5 bases and the J segment 7 bases; nucleotides outside the gene matches: 13. CDR3 length: 17 residues. The CDR3 DNA sequence: TGTGCCAGCAGCCCGCCTGAGGGGCTAGCGGGAGGTAATGAGCAGTTCTTC. Translated, it gives CASSPPEGLAGGNEQFF.

This chain links TRBV2 with TRBJ2-3; no reliable D call. Per germline, CDR1 SNHLY and CDR2 FYNNEI. V dropped 8 bases and J dropped 2 bases, with 14 bases sitting between them. This CDR3 is built from 14 residues. CDR3 DNA sequence: TGTGCCAGCGGTTTAGGAGCCCTCACAGATACGCAGTATTTT. Translation gives CASGLGALTDTQYF.

The chain employs TRBV18 and TRBJ1-1; the D gene is possibly TRBD1 (6 bases). From germline, CDR1 is KGHSH and CDR2 LQKENI. The V and J ends lost 5 bases and 3 bases respectively, with 19 bases between them. The CDR3 totals 16 residues. The CDR3 sequence is CASSVKQGRDDTEAFF. CDR3 DNA: TGTGCCAGCTCAGTGAAACAGGGTAGGGATGACACTGAAGCTTTCTTT. The complete variable domain, with remaining parts taken from reference TRBV18 and TRBJ1-1, reads NAGVMQNPRHLVRRRGQEARLRCSPMKGHSHVYWYRQLPEEGLKFMVYLQKENIIDESGMPKERFSAEFPKEGPSILRIQQVVRGDSAAYFCASSVKQGRDDTEAFFGQGTRLTVV.

This clone was observed a single time. The chain employs TRBV7-3 and TRBJ2-3; 12 bases are shared with TRBD1. V lost 4 bases to trimming and J lost 5 bases; unmatched junction nucleotides: 4. CDR1 is SGHTA, CDR2 FQGTGA, per germline. The CDR3 loop spans 15 amino acids. The chain's CDR3 is CASSSGQGARDTQYF. In DNA, the CDR3 is TGTGCCAGCAGCTCGGGACAGGGGGCGAGAGATACGCAGTATTTT.

The gene calls are TRBV5-4 and TRBJ2-5, with D perhaps TRBD2 (6 bases). The CDR3 is 14 amino acids. The germline gives CDR1 SGHNT, CDR2 YYREEE (reference sequence). V lost 3 bases and J 2 bases, leaving 11 bases between the germline ends. Here the CDR3 reads CASSSAGKQETQYF. The CDR3 DNA reads TGTGCCAGCAGCTCGGCGGGGAAACAAGAGACCCAGTACTTC.

This clone has a handful of counts. The chain is built from TRBV7-9 and TRBJ1-1, with 8 bases identical to TRBD1. The CDR3 spans 13 residues. Germline V gene sequence: CDR1 SEHNR, CDR2 FQNEAQ (reference sequence). Losses at the gene ends were 1 base for V and 5 bases for J; bases not matched to a gene: 0. The chain's CDR3 is CASSLGQGTEAFF. CDR3 DNA sequence: TGTGCCAGCAGCTTAGGACAGGGGACTGAAGCTTTCTTT.

CDR3 DNA sequence: TGTGCCAGCAGCCGGACTAGCGGGGGGTTTTACCAAGAGACCCAGTACTTC. This sequence encodes CASSRTSGGFYQETQYF. The J gene is TRBJ2-5, the V gene TRBV3-1 (or the pseudogene TRBV3-2); 14 positions match TRBD2. Germline CDR1 and CDR2: LGHDT and YNNKEL (reference sequence). V lost 4 bases and J lost 0; bases outside the gene matches: 4. There are 17 residues in the CDR3.

The chain links TRBV11-2 to TRBJ1-5; 7 bases map to TRBD1. Germline lookup yields CDR1 SGHAT and CDR2 FQNNGV. V was clipped by 1 base and J by 6 bases; unmatched bases: 3. The CDR3 extends over 14 amino acids. The DNA of the CDR3 is TGTGCCAGCAGCTTAGCGTACAGGGGTCAGCCCCAGCATTTT. It codes for CASSLAYRGQPQHF.

This chain links TRBV29-1 with TRBJ2-5, with TRBD2 as a possible D gene (5 bases). Between the trimmed V and J ends, which lost 7 bases and 2 bases, there was a span of 14 bases. Germline V CDR1 and CDR2: SQVTM, ANQGSEA. The CDR3 is 13 residues long. CDR3 amino acids: CSAILETQETQYF. CDR3 coding DNA: TGCAGCGCGATACTAGAGACTCAAGAGACCCAGTACTTC.

In nucleotides, the CDR3 is TGCGCCAGCAGCCGAACTAATGCGGGAGGGTCGGGCGAGCAGTACTTC. This sequence encodes CASSRTNAGGSGEQYF. This chain links TRBV4-3 with TRBJ2-7, with 9 bases lining up with TRBD2. The germline V gene has CDR1 LGHNA and CDR2 YSLEER. The ends lost 4 bases at V and 6 bases at J; junction bases unmatched: 13. This CDR3 spans 16 amino acids.